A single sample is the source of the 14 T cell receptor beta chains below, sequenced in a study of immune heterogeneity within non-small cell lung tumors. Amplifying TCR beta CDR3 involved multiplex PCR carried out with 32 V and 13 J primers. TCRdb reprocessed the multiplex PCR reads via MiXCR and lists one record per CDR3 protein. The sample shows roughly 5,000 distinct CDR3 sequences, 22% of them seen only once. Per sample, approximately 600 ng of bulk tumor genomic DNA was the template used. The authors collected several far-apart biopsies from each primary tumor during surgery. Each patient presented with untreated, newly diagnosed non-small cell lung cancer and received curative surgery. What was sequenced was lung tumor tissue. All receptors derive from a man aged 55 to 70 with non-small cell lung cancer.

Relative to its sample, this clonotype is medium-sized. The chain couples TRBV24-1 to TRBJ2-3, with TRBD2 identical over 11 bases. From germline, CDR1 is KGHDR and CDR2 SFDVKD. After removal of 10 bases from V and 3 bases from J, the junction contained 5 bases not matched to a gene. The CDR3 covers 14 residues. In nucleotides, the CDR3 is TGTGCCACTAGCGGGAGGGCCGGGACAGATACGCAGTATTTT. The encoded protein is CATSGRAGTDTQYF.

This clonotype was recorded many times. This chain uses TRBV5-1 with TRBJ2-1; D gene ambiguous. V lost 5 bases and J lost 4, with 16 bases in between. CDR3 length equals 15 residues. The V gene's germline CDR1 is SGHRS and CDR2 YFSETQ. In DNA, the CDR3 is TGCGCCAGCAGTTTTGGTGACGGATCGTACAATGAGCAGTTCTTC. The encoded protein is CASSFGDGSYNEQFF.

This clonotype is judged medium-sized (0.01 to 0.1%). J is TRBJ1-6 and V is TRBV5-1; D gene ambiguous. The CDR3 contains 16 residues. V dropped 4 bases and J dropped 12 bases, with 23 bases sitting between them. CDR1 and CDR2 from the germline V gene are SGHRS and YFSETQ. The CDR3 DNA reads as TGCGCCAGCAGCGCCGGATCAACCCCAGGCGGGGAACCCCTCCACTTT. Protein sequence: CASSAGSTPGGEPLHF.

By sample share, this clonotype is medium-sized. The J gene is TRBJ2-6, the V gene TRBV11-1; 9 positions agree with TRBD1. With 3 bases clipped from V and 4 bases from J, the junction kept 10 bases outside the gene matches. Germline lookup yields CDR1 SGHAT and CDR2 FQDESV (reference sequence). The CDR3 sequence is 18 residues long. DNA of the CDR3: TGTGCCAGCAGCTTCACGGGACAGGGATGGTTCGGGGCCAACGTCCTGACTTTC. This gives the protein CASSFTGQGWFGANVLTF.

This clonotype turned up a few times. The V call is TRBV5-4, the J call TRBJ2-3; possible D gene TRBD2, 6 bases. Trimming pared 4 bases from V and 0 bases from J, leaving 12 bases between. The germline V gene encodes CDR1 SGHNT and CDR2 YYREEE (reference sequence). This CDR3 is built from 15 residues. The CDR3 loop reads CASSERATSTDTQYF. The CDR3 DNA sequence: TGTGCCAGCAGCGAGCGGGCGACTAGCACAGATACGCAGTATTTT.

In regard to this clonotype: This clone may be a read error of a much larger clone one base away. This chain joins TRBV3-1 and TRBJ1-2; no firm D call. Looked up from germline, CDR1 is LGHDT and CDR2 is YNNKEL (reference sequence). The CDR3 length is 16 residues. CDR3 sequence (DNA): TGTGCCAGAAGCCAAGATCTGTACAAGTCAAGCGGTGGCTACACCTTC. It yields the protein CARSQDLYKSSGGYTF.

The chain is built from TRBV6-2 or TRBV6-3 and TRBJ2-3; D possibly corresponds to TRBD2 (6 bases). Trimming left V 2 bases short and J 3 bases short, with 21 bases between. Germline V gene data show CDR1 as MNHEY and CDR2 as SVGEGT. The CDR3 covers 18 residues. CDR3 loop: CASSYGEPWTGGTDTQYF. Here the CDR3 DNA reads TGTGCCAGCAGTTACGGGGAGCCGTGGACCGGAGGGACAGATACGCAGTATTTT.

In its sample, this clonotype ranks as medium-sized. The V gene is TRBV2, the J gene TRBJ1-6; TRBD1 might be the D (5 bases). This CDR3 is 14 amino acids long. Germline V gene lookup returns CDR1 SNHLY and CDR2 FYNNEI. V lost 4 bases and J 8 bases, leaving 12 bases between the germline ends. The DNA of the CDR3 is TGTGCCAGCAGTGGGAGGGTGGGGGATTCACCCCTCCACTTT. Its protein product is CASSGRVGDSPLHF.

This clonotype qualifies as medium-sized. CDR3 residues: CASSLYTGELFF. In DNA, the CDR3 is TGTGCCAGCAGTTTATACACCGGGGAGCTGTTTTTT. The chain is built from TRBV12-3 or TRBV12-4 and TRBJ2-2; D uncertain. This CDR3 region has 12 residues. Trimming left V 2 bases short and J 3 bases short, with 1 base between.

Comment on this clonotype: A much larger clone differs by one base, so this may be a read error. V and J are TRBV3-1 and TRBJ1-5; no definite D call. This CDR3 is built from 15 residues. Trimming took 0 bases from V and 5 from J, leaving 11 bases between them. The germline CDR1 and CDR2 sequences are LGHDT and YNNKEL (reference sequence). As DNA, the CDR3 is TGTGCCAGCAGCCAAGATGGACTAGGCGATCAGCCCCAGCATTTT. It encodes CASSQDGLGDQPQHF.

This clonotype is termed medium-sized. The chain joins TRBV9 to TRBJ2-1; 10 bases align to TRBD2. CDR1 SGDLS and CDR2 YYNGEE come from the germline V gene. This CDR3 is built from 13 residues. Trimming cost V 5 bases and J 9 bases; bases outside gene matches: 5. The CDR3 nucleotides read TGTGCCAGCAGACCGGGACTAGCGAGTGAGCAGTTCTTC. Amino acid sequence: CASRPGLASEQFF.

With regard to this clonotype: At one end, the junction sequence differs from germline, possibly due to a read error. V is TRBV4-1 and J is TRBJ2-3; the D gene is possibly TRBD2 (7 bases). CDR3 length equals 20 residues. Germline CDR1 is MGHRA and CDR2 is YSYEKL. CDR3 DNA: TGCGCCAGCATCCAAGATTGGGGGCGGGAGCCCCGTTTAGCCACAGATACGGAGTATTTT. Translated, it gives CASIQDWGREPRLATDTEYF.

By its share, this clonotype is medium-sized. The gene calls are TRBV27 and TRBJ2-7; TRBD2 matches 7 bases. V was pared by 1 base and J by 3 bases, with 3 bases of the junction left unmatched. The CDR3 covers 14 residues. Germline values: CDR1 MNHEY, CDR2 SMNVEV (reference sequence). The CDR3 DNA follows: TGTGCCAGCAGTTTATTGGGCGGGAGCTACGAGCAGTACTTC. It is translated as CASSLLGGSYEQYF.

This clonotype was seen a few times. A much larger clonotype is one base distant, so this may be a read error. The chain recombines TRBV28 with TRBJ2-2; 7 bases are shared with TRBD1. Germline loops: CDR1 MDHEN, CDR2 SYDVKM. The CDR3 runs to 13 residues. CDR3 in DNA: TGTGCCAGCGACAGGGAAAACACCGGGGAGCTGCTTTTT. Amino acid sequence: CASDRENTGELLF.